Listed below are T cell receptor beta chains from one sample, sequenced in a study of T cell responses to AZD1222 COVID-19 vaccine. The table came from immunoSEQ multiplex PCR; TCRdb's copy has only in-frame clones and leaves some out. The table lists fewer than 40,000 clones, about nine tenths of them singletons. The sequenced sample was peripheral blood, obtained 28 days after the second dose of the MenACWY control vaccine. These receptors came from an adult who received the MenACWY meningococcal vaccine as a control. CDR3s leave out the opening cysteine and the closing phenylalanine or tryptophan.

j_call v_call cdr3_aa
TRBJ2-1 TRBV7-9 ASSGPALRERVYNEQF
TRBJ1-4 TRBV9 ASSGHTGGKEKLF
TRBJ1-5 TRBV19 ASSIRGAGNQPQH
TRBJ2-1 TRBV9 ASSVRSGRAPNNEQF
TRBJ2-3 TRBV5-4 ATRGGTTDTQY
TRBJ2-1 TRBV30 AWSPQGGEQF
TRBJ2-1 TRBV5-1 ASSLGDRDDNEQF
TRBJ2-3 TRBV7-9 ARPASSFPDTQY
TRBJ1-1 TRBV2 AGVRLGNTEAF
TRBJ2-2 TRBV1 TSSQGFHLPGPPNTGELF
TRBJ1-4 TRBV28 ASSDRGRDEKLF
TRBJ1-3 TRBV7-8 ASSYSTDPIGNTIY